This TCR beta chain was sequenced in a study of patients and donors after allogeneic stem cell transplantation. TCRdb passed the RT-PCR reads through MiXCR, listing each CDR3 protein once. This table holds about 960,000 distinct CDR3 sequences, about 20% found once. CDR3 length equals 14 residues. V lost 7 bases to trimming and J lost 0 bases, with 13 bases between them. This clonotype was observed a handful of times. The chain is built from TRBV12-3 or TRBV12-4 and TRBJ2-7, with no clear D. The sequenced material came from blood, either unsorted or a sorted T cell fraction (not recorded which). The TCR was taken from a human donor who was either an allogeneic HSCT recipient or a stem cell or donor lymphocyte infusion donor (not recorded which). It is not recorded whose cells these are; they may come from a transplant donor. CDR3 sequence: CASTYGSNSYEQYF. The CDR3 coding sequence is TGTGCCAGCACGTATGGCAGCAACTCCTACGAGCAGTACTTC.